This record covers a single T cell receptor (beta chain). The sample holds one count of this clone. The antigen it binds to is not known. No per-base quality is available; no much larger clone lies one base away. The source of the sample is a study of blood T cell repertoires in COVID-19 (dated by TCRdb to about 2020). About the full investigation: The collaborator samples originated in the United States, Italy and Spain and spanned the acute and convalescent phases of COVID-19. The prospective study material was composed of cDNA or gDNA derived from T cells, B-cell-depleted T cells, or PBMCs. Subjects who had been exposed to COVID-19, were actively infected with it, or had recovered from it provided the deeply sampled blood TCRbeta repertoires that made up the dataset. The repertoires were made available in a free public database intended to serve as a resource for research on the immune response to SARS-CoV-2. Samples were obtained from the ongoing ImmuneRACE study (first 160 participants) and from approximately 1,200 subjects provided by 6 global collaborators. The sample metadata nearly always contained a de-identified subject ID, COVID-19 status, age in years and sex. Where HLA class I and class II types were available, the types were taken from metadata supplied by the sample provider, not from assay-based typing.

TCRbeta CDR3 regions were amplified from genomic DNA by means of the immunoSEQ Assay, a bias-controlled multiplex PCR. The paper's processing steps were these. The number of nucleated cells in each sample was estimated from the amplification of reference gene primers within the assay. To quantify the absolute abundance of each unique TCRbeta CDR3 rearrangement, sequence reads were collapsed and filtered. For each sample, productive Simpson clonality was calculated by taking the square root of Simpson's diversity index across productive rearrangements. As stored in TCRdb, this immuneACCESS dataset retains in-frame rearrangements with V and J assigned. A fraction of the clones does not appear; measured against another copy, unresolved V genes explain less than half of the discrepancy, and the remainder lacks a known reason. V, J and clone size are taken as reported in that table, and D and trimming were inferred from the DNA itself. The sample profile shows around 140,000 clones; around 87% of them were found once. Approximately 2% of the sample goes to the ten largest clones.

On the study overall, not on this receptor specifically: How much clinical and demographic metadata was included differed by source and by participant, and the metadata was provided uncurated.

Each collaborating institution followed its own protocols to collect whole blood in K2EDTA tubes. Collaborator samples were shipped for TCRbeta analysis as frozen whole blood, isolated PBMCs, or DNA extracted from either sample type. This TCR was sampled from an older man with active COVID-19. Material for sequencing was peripheral blood.

The nucleotide sequence is TGTGCCAGCAGCTTAGTGACTAGCGGGCCCTTTGATACGCAGTATTTT. Its translation reads: CASSLVTSGPFDTQYF. This receptor chain uses TRBV11-2 and TRBJ2-3, with 10 bases aligning to TRBD2. V is cut back by 1 base and J by 6 bases, with 7 bases in the junction unmatched. Measured from the cysteine to the phenylalanine, the CDR3 is 16 residues long. Of all the DNA, just the CDR3 is kept, 48 bases in frame from base 1. CDR1 SGHAT and CDR2 FQNNGV were looked up in the germline V gene.